These 16 T cell receptor beta chains were all obtained from the same sample, sequenced in a study of monozygotic twins with inflammatory bowel disease. From the 5' RACE reads, TCRdb lists one entry per CDR3 protein and no DNA. This repertoire includes about 210,000 distinct CDR3 sequences. The source material was blood. All receptors come from a human donor with ulcerative colitis or Crohn's disease, or a healthy co-twin of an affected twin (not recorded which).

The V gene is TRBV7-9, the J gene TRBJ1-3; TCRdb selects TRBD1, and the lack of DNA leaves this call unchecked. This CDR3 comprises 16 residues. Germline-derived CDR1 and CDR2 are SEHNR and FQNEAQ (reference sequence). The CDR3 loop reads CASSKTGTGDRHTIYF.

The chain links TRBV20-1 to TRBJ2-7. CDR1 DFQATT and CDR2 SNEGSKA come from the germline V gene (reference sequence). This CDR3 has 11 amino acids. CDR3 region: CSARDPYEQYF.

The rearrangement links TRBV19 to TRBJ2-1; TCRdb picks TRBD1, but there is no DNA to check that call. In germline, CDR1 is LNHDA, CDR2 SQIVND (reference sequence). CDR3 size: 15 residues. The CDR3 loop is CASSLTGAVVNEQFF.

The chain employs TRBV5-1 and TRBJ1-2. Germline CDR1 SGHRS, CDR2 YFSETQ. The CDR3 consists of 15 residues. CDR3 protein: CASSPEGTAAYGYTF.

The V and J genes are TRBV7-2 and TRBJ1-2; TCRdb indicates TRBD1, and absent DNA this call remains unverified. Germline V CDR1 and CDR2: SGHTA, FQGNSA. The CDR3 length is 14 residues. CDR3 loop: CASSFRARDYGYTF.

The rearrangement uses TRBV7-9 and TRBJ1-2; TCRdb gives TRBD1 as the D gene, but with no DNA this cannot be confirmed. This CDR3 has 14 residues. Germline CDR1 reads SEHNR; CDR2 reads FQNEAQ (reference sequence). This chain's CDR3 is CASSLGQEWNGYTF.

The chain combines TRBV15 with TRBJ1-1. The CDR3 spans 13 residues. CDR1 LNHNV and CDR2 YYDKDF come from the germline V gene (reference sequence). The CDR3 here is CATSRDRHTEAFF.

This chain connects TRBV29-1 to TRBJ2-3; the TRBD1 assignment by TCRdb is unverifiable without DNA. CDR3 length: 15 residues. CDR1 SQVTM and CDR2 ANQGSEA come from the germline V gene. CDR3: CSVAGGAFVSDTQYF.

The rearrangement uses TRBV5-1 and TRBJ2-7; absent DNA, TCRdb's TRBD1 call cannot be checked. CDR1 is SGHRS and CDR2 is YFSETQ in the germline V gene. CDR3 size: 15 residues. The CDR3 loop is CASSLVGTGFYEQYF.

This chain links TRBV7-8 with TRBJ2-1. Germline V gene data show CDR1 as SGHVS and CDR2 as FQNEAQ. The length of the CDR3 is 12 residues. CDR3 sequence: CASSPARNEQFF.

The J gene is TRBJ2-3, the V gene TRBV5-1. Looked up from germline, CDR1 is SGHRS and CDR2 is YFSETQ. This CDR3 comprises 16 residues. The CDR3 reads CASSLGRTTSTDTQYF.

This chain connects TRBV7-9 to TRBJ2-7. Germline V gene data show CDR1 as SEHNR and CDR2 as FQNEAQ (reference sequence). This CDR3 region has 13 residues. The CDR3 here is CASSLWGLYEQYF.

The chain couples TRBV2 to TRBJ2-4; checking the TCRdb D call of TRBD2 is not possible without DNA. Germline-derived CDR1 and CDR2 are SNHLY and FYNNEI. This CDR3 comprises 16 residues. The CDR3 spells CASRELAGLAKNIQYF.

The chain recombines TRBV5-1 with TRBJ1-6. Germline loops: CDR1 SGHRS, CDR2 YFSETQ. CDR3 length equals 14 residues. The chain's CDR3 is CASSLVGEYSPLHF. Using reference TRBV5-1 and TRBJ1-6 for the parts outside the CDR3, the full variable domain is KAGVTQTPRYLIKTRGQQVTLSCSPISGHRSVSWYQQTPGQGLQFLFEYFSETQRNKGNFPGRFSGRQFSNSRSEMNVSTLELGDSALYLCASSLVGEYSPLHFGNGTRLTVT.

This chain uses TRBV7-8 with TRBJ1-1; TCRdb proposes TRBD1, but this gene call is untestable without DNA. The CDR3 contains 17 residues. The germline V gene has CDR1 SGHVS and CDR2 FQNEAQ. The CDR3 sequence: CASSLVGTGGMNTEAFF.

The chain employs TRBV20-1 and TRBJ2-7; TCRdb's assignment of TRBD1 cannot be checked, as there is no DNA. The CDR3 extends over 13 amino acids. Germline lookup yields CDR1 DFQATT and CDR2 SNEGSKA (reference sequence). CDR3 loop: CSARTGDLEEQYF.